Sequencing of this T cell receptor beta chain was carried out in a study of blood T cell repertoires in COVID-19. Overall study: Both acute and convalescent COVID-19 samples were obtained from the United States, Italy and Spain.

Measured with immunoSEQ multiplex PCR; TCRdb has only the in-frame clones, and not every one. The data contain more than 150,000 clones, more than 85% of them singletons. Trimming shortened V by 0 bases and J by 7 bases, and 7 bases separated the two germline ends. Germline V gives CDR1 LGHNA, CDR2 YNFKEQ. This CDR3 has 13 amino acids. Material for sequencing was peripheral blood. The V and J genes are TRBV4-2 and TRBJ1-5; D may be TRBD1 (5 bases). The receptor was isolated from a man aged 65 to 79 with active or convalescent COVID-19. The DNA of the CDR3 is TGTGCCAGCAGCCAAGAGGAGGGGCAGCCCCAGCATTTT. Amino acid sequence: CASSQEEGQPQHF.